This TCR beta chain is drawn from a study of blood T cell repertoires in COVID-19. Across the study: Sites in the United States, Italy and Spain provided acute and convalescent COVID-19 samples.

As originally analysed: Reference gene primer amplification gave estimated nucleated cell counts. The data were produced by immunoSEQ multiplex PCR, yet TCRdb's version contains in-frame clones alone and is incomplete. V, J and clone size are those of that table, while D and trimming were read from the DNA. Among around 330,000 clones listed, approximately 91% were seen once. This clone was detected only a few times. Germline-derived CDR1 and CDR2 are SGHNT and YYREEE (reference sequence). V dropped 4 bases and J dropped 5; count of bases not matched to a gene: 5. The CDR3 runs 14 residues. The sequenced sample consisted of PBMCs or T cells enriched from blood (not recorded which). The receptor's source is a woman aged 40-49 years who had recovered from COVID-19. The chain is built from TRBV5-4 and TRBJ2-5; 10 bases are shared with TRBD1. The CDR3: CASSPWTGGETQYF. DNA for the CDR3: TGTGCCAGCAGCCCGTGGACAGGGGGGGAGACCCAGTACTTC.